The 24 T cell receptor beta chains below were found in one sample sequenced in a study of cytomegalovirus exposure and HLA in healthy donors. 60 Vbeta and 13 Jbeta primers were used in PCR. Repertoires were generated with immunoSEQ multiplex PCR, while TCRdb's copy carries only in-frame clones and drops some. Here the sample spans about 120,000 clones, about three fifths being singletons. The sequencing sample was made of PBMCs. The receptor source for this set is a man aged 35 to 55 in good health and CMV-seropositive.

The chain is built from TRBV5-1 and TRBJ2-1; D perhaps matches TRBD1 (5 bases). V lost 4 bases to trimming and J lost 0 bases, with 11 bases between them. Germline values: CDR1 SGHRS, CDR2 YFSETQ. The CDR3 totals 15 residues. CDR3 region: CASSAGFSSYNEQFF. The CDR3 DNA is TGCGCCAGCAGCGCAGGGTTCAGCTCCTACAATGAGCAGTTCTTC.

The chain has TRBV7-8 and TRBJ1-5; 8 bases agree with TRBD1. V dropped 5 bases and J dropped 0; count of bases not matched to a gene: 3. CDR3 length: 15 amino acids. Germline loops: CDR1 SGHVS, CDR2 FQNEAQ. CDR3 nucleotides: TGTGCCAGCAGCGCACAGGGGGGTAGCAATCAGCCCCAGCATTTT. This codes for CASSAQGGSNQPQHF.

The chain links TRBV4-2 to TRBJ2-7; maybe TRBD2 (6 bases). The CDR3 runs to 14 residues. V lost 2 bases to trimming and J lost 5 bases, with 13 bases between them. Germline CDR1 reads LGHNA; CDR2 reads YNFKEQ. Written as DNA, the CDR3 is TGTGCCAGCAGCCAATTTGGGGCTAGCGACGAGCAGTACTTC. The encoded protein is CASSQFGASDEQYF.

This chain connects TRBV14 to TRBJ1-2; 8 bases line up with TRBD1. CDR3 length: 12 residues. Germline lookup yields CDR1 SGHDN and CDR2 FVKESK. V gave up 3 bases and J gave up 10 bases; unmatched junction bases: 4. CDR3 in amino acids: CASSHGQGFYTF. Here the CDR3 DNA reads TGTGCCAGCAGCCATGGACAGGGTTTCTACACCTTC.

The rearrangement links TRBV9 to TRBJ2-7, with 7 bases that match TRBD1. The CDR3 extends over 17 amino acids. The V and J ends lost 3 bases and 0 bases, in that order; junction bases with no gene match: 12. Per the germline V gene, CDR1 is SGDLS and CDR2 is YYNGEE. In DNA, the CDR3 is TGTGCCAGCAGCGCCTCCGGGACAGAGTTTAGCTCCTACGAGCAGTACTTC. Residues: CASSASGTEFSSYEQYF.

V usage is TRBV11-2 and J usage is TRBJ2-3; TRBD2 aligns across 9 bases. The germline gives CDR1 SGHAT, CDR2 FQNNGV. The CDR3 covers 14 residues. Trimming took 3 bases from V and 4 from J; bases not matched to a gene: 2. CDR3 sequence (DNA): TGTGCCAGCAGCTTTAGCGGGGGTGCAGATACGCAGTATTTT. Translated, it gives CASSFSGGADTQYF.

V usage is TRBV30 and J usage is TRBJ2-5; possible D gene TRBD2, 6 bases. V was trimmed by 0 bases and J by 5 bases, leaving 10 bases between them. The germline V gene has CDR1 GTSNPN and CDR2 SVGIG (reference sequence). This CDR3 has 13 amino acids. The CDR3 region is CAWSVGTLETQYF. For the CDR3, the DNA is TGTGCCTGGAGTGTCGGGACTCTCGAGACCCAGTACTTC.

This clone appeared a few times. This chain joins TRBV5-1 and TRBJ2-7; 7 nucleotides line up with TRBD2. Trimming cost V 2 bases and J 5 bases; bases outside gene matches: 4. Germline V CDR1 and CDR2: SGHRS, YFSETQ. This CDR3 comprises 13 residues. The CDR3 is CASSLSGDHEQYF. The DNA of the CDR3 is TGCGCCAGCAGCTTAAGCGGGGACCACGAGCAGTACTTC.

The rearrangement links TRBV18 to TRBJ2-2, with 7 bases identical to TRBD2. The CDR3 has 17 residues. Trimming cost V 2 bases and J 1 base; bases outside gene matches: 7. Germline V gene data show CDR1 as KGHSH and CDR2 as LQKENI. The CDR3 loop reads CASSPYGRGGNTGELFF. The CDR3 nucleotides read TGTGCCAGCTCACCATACGGACGCGGGGGGAACACCGGGGAGCTGTTTTTT.

This sequence joins TRBV9 and TRBJ2-1; 12 nucleotides line up with TRBD2. CDR3 size: 15 residues. V lost 3 bases, J lost 8 bases, and 6 bases stayed unmatched. Germline V gene data show CDR1 as SGDLS and CDR2 as YYNGEE. The DNA of the CDR3 is TGTGCCAGCAGCGAGAGACTAGCGGGAGTTGATGAGCAGTTCTTC. Translation: CASSERLAGVDEQFF. The variable domain in full, with the rest retrieved from reference TRBV9 and TRBJ2-1, is DSGVTQTPKHLITATGQRVTLRCSPRSGDLSVYWYQQSLDQGLQFLIQYYNGEERAKGNILERFSAQQFPDLHSELNLSSLELGDSALYFCASSERLAGVDEQFFGPGTRLTVL.

This clone turned up a few times. The germline gene is not matched at one end of the junction; a read error may be the cause. The rearrangement uses TRBV4-2 and TRBJ2-5, with D hard to call. Per germline, CDR1 LGHNA and CDR2 YNFKEQ. CDR3 length: 15 residues. This CDR3 reads CASSQDAQTQGTQYF. DNA for the CDR3: TGTGCCAGCAGCCAAGATGCACAGACCCAAGGGACCCAGTACTTC.

J is TRBJ2-1 and V is TRBV7-9; 12 bases line up with TRBD2. Per germline, CDR1 SEHNR and CDR2 FQNEAQ (reference sequence). V lost 3 bases, J lost 5 bases, and 5 bases stayed unmatched. This CDR3 is built from 16 residues. CDR3 sequence: CASSFTSGRPHNEQFF. The CDR3 nucleotides are TGTGCCAGCAGCTTTACTAGCGGGAGGCCTCACAATGAGCAGTTCTTC.

J is TRBJ1-6 and V is TRBV2; D perhaps matches TRBD1 (6 bases). Looked up from germline, CDR1 is SNHLY and CDR2 is FYNNEI. The CDR3 is 13 amino acids. V was shortened by 6 bases and J by 8 bases, with 11 bases between the two germline ends. The CDR3 sequence is CASRGGGDSPLHF. The CDR3 DNA reads TGTGCCAGCAGGGGAGGGGGGGATTCACCCCTCCACTTT.

This sequence joins TRBV2 and TRBJ2-7; 12 bases align to TRBD2. This CDR3 region has 16 residues. Trimming at V came to 1 base and at J to 3 bases, leaving 4 bases not matched to a gene. The germline V gene has CDR1 SNHLY and CDR2 FYNNEI. CDR3 DNA sequence: TGTGCCAGCAGTGAAGGGCTAGCGGGGGGGATCTACGAGCAGTACTTC. This gives the protein CASSEGLAGGIYEQYF.

The chain recombines TRBV9 with TRBJ2-3, with D possibly TRBD2 on 5 matching bases. The CDR3 length is 13 residues. V lost 4 bases to trimming and J lost 2 bases, with 8 bases between them. The V gene's germline CDR1 is SGDLS and CDR2 YYNGEE. The CDR3, as DNA: TGTGCCAGCAGCCCCGGGATCACAGATACGCAGTATTTT. Residues: CASSPGITDTQYF.

The V and J genes are TRBV19 and TRBJ1-2, with unresolved D. The CDR3 runs to 13 residues. Germline V gives CDR1 LNHDA, CDR2 SQIVND (reference sequence). V was clipped by 3 bases and J by 0 bases, with 5 bases between them. Here the CDR3 DNA reads TGTGCCAGTAGTATTGGCACTAACTATGGCTACACCTTC. It specifies CASSIGTNYGYTF.

This chain joins TRBV11-2 and TRBJ2-7; 9 positions agree with TRBD1. Germline loops: CDR1 SGHAT, CDR2 FQNNGV. This CDR3 is built from 16 residues. V lost 1 base and J lost 2; bases outside the gene matches: 6. CDR3 region: CASSLVGQGWAYEQYF. The CDR3 DNA reads as TGTGCCAGCAGCTTAGTGGGACAGGGATGGGCCTACGAGCAGTACTTC.

This clone came up a few times. This chain connects TRBV18 to TRBJ2-7; TRBD2 aligns across 11 bases. This CDR3 spans 14 amino acids. Germline values: CDR1 KGHSH, CDR2 LQKENI. Trimming removed 6 bases from V and 6 bases from J; junction bases left unmatched: 7. This chain's CDR3 is CASSPLAGGGEQYF. For the CDR3, the DNA is TGTGCCAGCTCCCCTCTAGCGGGAGGAGGCGAGCAGTACTTC.

This chain joins TRBV5-8 and TRBJ2-5; TRBD2 agrees at 13 bases. Germline lookup yields CDR1 SGHTS and CDR2 YDEGEE. This CDR3 region has 16 residues. With 4 bases clipped from V and 2 bases from J, the junction kept 5 bases outside the gene matches. The CDR3 DNA reads as TGTGCCAGCAGCAGGGGACTAGCGGGGCAACAAGAGACCCAGTACTTC. Amino acids: CASSRGLAGQQETQYF.

The CDR3 DNA reads as TGCGCCAGCAGCCCCGGCCAAGAGACCCAGTACTTC. Translation gives CASSPGQETQYF. The J gene is TRBJ2-5, the V gene TRBV5-1; D is ambiguous. The CDR3 is 12 residues long. V was clipped by 4 bases and J by 1 base, with 5 bases between them. Germline V gives CDR1 SGHRS, CDR2 YFSETQ.

This clone has a handful of counts. CDR3 DNA: TGTGCCAGCAGCTTGACAGGGGGCGATGGCTACACCTTC. Amino acids: CASSLTGGDGYTF. This chain links TRBV5-6 with TRBJ1-2; 9 bases match TRBD1. Per the germline V gene, CDR1 is SGHDT and CDR2 is YYEEEE. Germline trimming cut 1 base from V and 6 bases from J; bases unmatched to any gene: 1. CDR3 length: 13 amino acids.

The chain uses TRBV5-1 and TRBJ2-7; tentatively, D is TRBD1 (6 bases). V was pared by 0 bases and J by 4 bases, with 14 bases between. Germline loops: CDR1 SGHRS, CDR2 YFSETQ. CDR3 length: 15 amino acids. The chain's CDR3 is CASSLDPGTPYEQYF. The CDR3 DNA reads TGCGCCAGCAGCTTGGATCCCGGGACACCTTACGAGCAGTACTTC. The full variable domain, in which reference TRBV5-1 and TRBJ2-7 provide the parts outside the CDR3, is KAGVTQTPRYLIKTRGQQVTLSCSPISGHRSVSWYQQTPGQGLQFLFEYFSETQRNKGNFPGRFSGRQFSNSRSEMNVSTLELGDSALYLCASSLDPGTPYEQYFGPGTRLTVT.

The chain recombines TRBV6-1 with TRBJ2-1, with 10 bases identical to TRBD1. CDR1 and CDR2 from the germline V gene are MNHNS and SASEGT. V shed 6 bases and J 6 bases; nucleotides not matched to a gene: 5. This CDR3 is 14 amino acids long. The CDR3 DNA is TGTGCCAGCAGCCCCGGGACAGGGGTCAATGAGCAGTTCTTC. This sequence encodes CASSPGTGVNEQFF.

This clone was observed a few times. The J gene is TRBJ2-1, the V gene TRBV28; 8 positions match TRBD2. The V gene's germline CDR1 is MDHEN and CDR2 SYDVKM. V shed 1 base and J 4 bases; nucleotides not matched to a gene: 6. The CDR3 has 16 amino acids. The CDR3 region has the DNA TGTGCCAGCAGTTTATCCGGACTAGCCTCTTACAATGAGCAGTTCTTC. Its translation is CASSLSGLASYNEQFF.